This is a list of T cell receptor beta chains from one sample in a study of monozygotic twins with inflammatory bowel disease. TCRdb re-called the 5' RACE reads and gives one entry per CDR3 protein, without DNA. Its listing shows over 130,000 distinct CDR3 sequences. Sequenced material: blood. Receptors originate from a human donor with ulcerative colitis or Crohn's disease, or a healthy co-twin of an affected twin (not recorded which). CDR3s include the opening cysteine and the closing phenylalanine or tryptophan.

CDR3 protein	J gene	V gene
CSVEIETVYGYTF	TRBJ1-2	TRBV29-1
CASSPRDRGIVFGSPLHF	TRBJ1-6	TRBV12-3/TRBV12-4
CASSDMGFSNQPQHF	TRBJ1-5	TRBV19
CASSQDRRGREQFF	TRBJ2-1	TRBV4-3
CSARRGTGGSYGYTF	TRBJ1-2	TRBV20-1
CASSGQKIYEQYF	TRBJ2-7	TRBV19
CASSFWGQPQHF	TRBJ1-5	TRBV7-2
CSARDQTGYYEQYF	TRBJ2-7	TRBV20-1
CASSIFFTGELFF	TRBJ2-2	TRBV19
CASRDPGGADTQYF	TRBJ2-3	TRBV5-1
CASSLRAEGAAAFF	TRBJ1-1	TRBV7-3
CASSSRQDGETQYF	TRBJ2-5	TRBV5-4
CASSFLQGSGANVLTF	TRBJ2-6	TRBV5-1
CASSLDQGSNQPQHF	TRBJ1-5	TRBV11-2
CASSSDYYEQYF	TRBJ2-7	TRBV7-6
CASSPFVPSAEAFF	TRBJ1-1	TRBV7-8
CASSLGNWQNYEQYF	TRBJ2-7	TRBV7-9
CASSYSGQYSSNYGYTF	TRBJ1-2	TRBV6-5
CASSYSRAPQETQYF	TRBJ2-5	TRBV6-5
CSAQIEGNQPQHF	TRBJ1-5	TRBV20-1
CATLDPRAQFF	TRBJ1-4	TRBV6-5
CASYFTPNEQFF	TRBJ2-1	TRBV28
CASSQDRGRGSRNNEQFF	TRBJ2-1	TRBV4-1
CSVHMGGEEEQYF	TRBJ2-7	TRBV29-1
CASSSQQGTEAFF	TRBJ1-1	TRBV9
CASSILRAGAQFF	TRBJ2-1	TRBV5-1